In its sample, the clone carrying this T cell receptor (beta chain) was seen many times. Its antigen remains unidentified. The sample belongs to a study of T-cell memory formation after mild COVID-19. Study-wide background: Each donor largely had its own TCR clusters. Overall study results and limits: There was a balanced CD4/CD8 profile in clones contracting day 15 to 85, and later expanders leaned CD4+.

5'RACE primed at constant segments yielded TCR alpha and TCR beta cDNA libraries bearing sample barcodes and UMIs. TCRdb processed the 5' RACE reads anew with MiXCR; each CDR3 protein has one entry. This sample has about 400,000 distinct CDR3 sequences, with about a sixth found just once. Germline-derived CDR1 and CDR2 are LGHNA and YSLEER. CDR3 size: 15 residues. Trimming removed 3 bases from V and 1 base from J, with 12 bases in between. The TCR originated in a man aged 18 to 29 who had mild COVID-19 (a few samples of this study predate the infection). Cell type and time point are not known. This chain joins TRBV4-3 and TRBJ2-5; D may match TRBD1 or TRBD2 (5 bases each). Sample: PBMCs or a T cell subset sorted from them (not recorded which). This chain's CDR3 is CASSQVRDGQETQYF. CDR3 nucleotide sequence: TGCGCCAGCAGCCAGGTCCGGGACGGCCAAGAGACCCAGTACTTC.